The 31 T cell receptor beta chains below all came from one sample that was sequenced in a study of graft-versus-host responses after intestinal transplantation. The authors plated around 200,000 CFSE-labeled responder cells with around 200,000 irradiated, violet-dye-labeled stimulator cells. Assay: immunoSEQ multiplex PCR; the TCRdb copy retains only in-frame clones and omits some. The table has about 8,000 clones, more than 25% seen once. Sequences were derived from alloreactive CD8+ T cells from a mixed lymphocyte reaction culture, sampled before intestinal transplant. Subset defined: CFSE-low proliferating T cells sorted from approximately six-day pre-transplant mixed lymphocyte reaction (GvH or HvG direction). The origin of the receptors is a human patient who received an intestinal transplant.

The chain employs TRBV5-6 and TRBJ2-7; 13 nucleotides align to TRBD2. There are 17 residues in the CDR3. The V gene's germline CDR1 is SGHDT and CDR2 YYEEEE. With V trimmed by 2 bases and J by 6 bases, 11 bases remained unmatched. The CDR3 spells CASSLKTSGRRGSEQYF. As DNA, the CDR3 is TGTGCCAGCAGCTTAAAGACTAGCGGGAGGAGAGGGAGCGAGCAGTACTTC.

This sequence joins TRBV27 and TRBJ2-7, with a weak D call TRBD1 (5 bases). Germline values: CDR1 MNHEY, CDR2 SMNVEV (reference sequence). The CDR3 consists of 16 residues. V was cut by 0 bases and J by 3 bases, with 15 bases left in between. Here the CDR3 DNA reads TGTGCCAGCAGTTTATCGGCAGGGCTGCTTCTCTACGAGCAGTACTTC. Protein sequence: CASSLSAGLLLYEQYF.

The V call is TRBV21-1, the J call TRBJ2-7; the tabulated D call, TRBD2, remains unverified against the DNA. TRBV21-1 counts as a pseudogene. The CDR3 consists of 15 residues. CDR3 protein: CARTPPEVLLAEQYF. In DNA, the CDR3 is TGTGCCAGGACCCCCCCAGAGGTACTGTTGGCCGAGCAGTACTTC.

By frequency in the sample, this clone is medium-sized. The DNA of the CDR3 is TGCGCCAGCAGCTTGGGCTCCGGGACAGGATACGAGCAGTACTTC. It is translated as CASSLGSGTGYEQYF. This chain joins TRBV5-1 and TRBJ2-7; TRBD1 matches 8 bases. Per germline, CDR1 SGHRS and CDR2 YFSETQ. Trimming at V came to 0 bases and at J to 4 bases, leaving 6 bases not matched to a gene. The CDR3 totals 15 residues.

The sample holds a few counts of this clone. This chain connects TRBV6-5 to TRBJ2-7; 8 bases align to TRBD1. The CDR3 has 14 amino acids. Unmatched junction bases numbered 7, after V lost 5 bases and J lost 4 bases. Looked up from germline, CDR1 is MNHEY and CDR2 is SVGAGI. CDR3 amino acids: CASSDIGQGYEQYF. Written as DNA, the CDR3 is TGTGCCAGCAGTGATATAGGACAGGGTTACGAGCAGTACTTC.

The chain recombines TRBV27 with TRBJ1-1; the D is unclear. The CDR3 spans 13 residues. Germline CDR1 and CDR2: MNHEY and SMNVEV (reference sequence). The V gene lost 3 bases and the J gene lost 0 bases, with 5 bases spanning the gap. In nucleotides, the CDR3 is TGTGCCAGCAGTTTTGGGCTGAACACTGAAGCTTTCTTT. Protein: CASSFGLNTEAFF.

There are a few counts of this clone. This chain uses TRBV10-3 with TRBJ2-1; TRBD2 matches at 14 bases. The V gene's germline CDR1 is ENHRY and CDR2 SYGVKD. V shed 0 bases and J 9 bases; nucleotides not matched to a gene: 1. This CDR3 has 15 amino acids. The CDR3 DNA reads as TGTGCCATCAGTGAGTCGGGGACTAGCGGGGGTGAGCAGTTCTTC. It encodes CAISESGTSGGEQFF.

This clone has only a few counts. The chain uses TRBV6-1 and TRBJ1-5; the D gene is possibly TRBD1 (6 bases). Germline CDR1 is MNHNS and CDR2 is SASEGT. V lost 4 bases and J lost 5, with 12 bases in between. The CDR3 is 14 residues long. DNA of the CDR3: TGTGCCAGCAGTGGCGCCAGGGGCGATCAGCCCCAGCATTTT. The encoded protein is CASSGARGDQPQHF.

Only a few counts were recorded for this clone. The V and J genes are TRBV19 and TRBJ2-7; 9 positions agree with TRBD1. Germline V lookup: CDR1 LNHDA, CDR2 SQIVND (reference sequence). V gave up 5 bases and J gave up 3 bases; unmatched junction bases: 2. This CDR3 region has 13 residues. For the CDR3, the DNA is TGTGCCAGTAGTTGGGGACAGGGCTACGAGCAGTACTTC. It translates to CASSWGQGYEQYF.

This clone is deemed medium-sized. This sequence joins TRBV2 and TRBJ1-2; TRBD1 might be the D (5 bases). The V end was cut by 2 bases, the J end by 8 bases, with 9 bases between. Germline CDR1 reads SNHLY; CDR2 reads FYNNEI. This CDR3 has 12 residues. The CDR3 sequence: CASSERRVGYTF. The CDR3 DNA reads TGTGCCAGCAGTGAACGCAGGGTGGGCTACACCTTC.

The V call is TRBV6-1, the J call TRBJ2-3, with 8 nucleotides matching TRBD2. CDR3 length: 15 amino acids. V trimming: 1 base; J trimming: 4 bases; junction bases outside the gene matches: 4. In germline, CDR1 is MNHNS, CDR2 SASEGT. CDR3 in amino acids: CASSEEGTRADTQYF. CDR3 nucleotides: TGTGCCAGCAGTGAAGAGGGGACTAGGGCAGATACGCAGTATTTT.

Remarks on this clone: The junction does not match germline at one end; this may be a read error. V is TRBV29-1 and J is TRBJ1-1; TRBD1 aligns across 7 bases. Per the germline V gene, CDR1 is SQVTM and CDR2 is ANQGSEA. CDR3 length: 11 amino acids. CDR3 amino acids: CSVLTGRDSDF. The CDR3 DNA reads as TGCAGCGTTCTGACAGGGCGAGATTCGGATTTT. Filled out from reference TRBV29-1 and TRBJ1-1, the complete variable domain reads SAVISQKPSRDICQRGTSLTIQCQVDSQVTMMFWYRQQPGQSLTLIATANQGSEATYESGFVIDKFPISRPNLTFSTLTVSNMSPEDSSIYLCSVLTGRDSDFGQGTRLTVV.

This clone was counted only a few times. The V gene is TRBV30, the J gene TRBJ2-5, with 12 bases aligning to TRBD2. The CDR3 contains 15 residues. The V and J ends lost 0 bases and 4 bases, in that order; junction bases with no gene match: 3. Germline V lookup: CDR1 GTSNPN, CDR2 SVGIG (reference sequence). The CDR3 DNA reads TGTGCCTGGAGTGTGGGGACTAGCGGGCTAGAGACCCAGTACTTC. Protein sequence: CAWSVGTSGLETQYF.

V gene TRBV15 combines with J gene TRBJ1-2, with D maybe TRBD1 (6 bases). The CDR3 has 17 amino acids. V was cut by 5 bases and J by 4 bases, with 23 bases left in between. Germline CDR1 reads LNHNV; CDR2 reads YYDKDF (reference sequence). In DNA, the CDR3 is TGTGCCACCAGCTCAGGTACAGGGTGTGGAAAGACCTATGGCTACACCTTC. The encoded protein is CATSSGTGCGKTYGYTF.

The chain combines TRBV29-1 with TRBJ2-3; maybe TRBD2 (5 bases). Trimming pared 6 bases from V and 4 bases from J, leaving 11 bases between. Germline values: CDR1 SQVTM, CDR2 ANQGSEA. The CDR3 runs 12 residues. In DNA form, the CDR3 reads TGCAGCGTAGTTCCTAGCCCAGATACGCAGTATTTT. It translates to CSVVPSPDTQYF.

CDR3 region: CASSLDLARGETQYF. In DNA, the CDR3 is TGTGCCAGCAGCCTCGACTTAGCGAGGGGGGAGACCCAGTACTTC. The rearrangement links TRBV7-6 to TRBJ2-5, with TRBD1 as a possible D gene (6 bases). Trimming stripped 5 bases from V and 5 bases from J, with 18 bases between. This CDR3 is built from 15 residues. Germline V lookup: CDR1 SGHVS, CDR2 FNYEAQ.

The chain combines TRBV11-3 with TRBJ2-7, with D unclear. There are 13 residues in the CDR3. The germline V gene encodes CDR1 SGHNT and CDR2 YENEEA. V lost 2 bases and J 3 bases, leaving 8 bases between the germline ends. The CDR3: CASSLRVSYEQYF. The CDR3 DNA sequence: TGTGCCAGCAGCTTACGTGTCAGCTACGAGCAGTACTTC.

CDR3 bases: TGTGCCAGCAGTATTCTAGGTATGAATGAGCAGTTCTTC. Its translation: CASSILGMNEQFF. This chain uses TRBV6-5 with TRBJ2-1, with no clear D. Germline lookup yields CDR1 MNHEY and CDR2 SVGAGI. The germline V and J ends were trimmed by 5 bases and 7 bases, with 12 bases remaining between them. This CDR3 is 13 amino acids long.

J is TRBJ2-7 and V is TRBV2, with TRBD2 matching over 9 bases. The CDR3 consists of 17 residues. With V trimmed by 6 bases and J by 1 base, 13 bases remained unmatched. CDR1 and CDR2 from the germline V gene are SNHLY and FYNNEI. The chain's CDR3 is CASSPNSGSGGSYEQYF. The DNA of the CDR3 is TGTGCCAGCAGCCCCAACTCGGGTAGCGGGGGTTCCTACGAGCAGTACTTC. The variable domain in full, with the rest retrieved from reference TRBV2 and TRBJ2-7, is EPEVTQTPSHQVTQMGQEVILRCVPISNHLYFYWYRQILGQKVEFLVSFYNNEISEKSEIFDDQFSVERPDGSNFTLKIRSTKLEDSAMYFCASSPNSGSGGSYEQYFGPGTRLTVT.

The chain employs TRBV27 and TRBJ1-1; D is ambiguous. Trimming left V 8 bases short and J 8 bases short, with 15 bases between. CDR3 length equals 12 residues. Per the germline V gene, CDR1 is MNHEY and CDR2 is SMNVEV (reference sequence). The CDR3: CASPRPSTEAFF. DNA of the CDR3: TGTGCCAGCCCACGTCCCTCAACAGAAGCTTTCTTT.

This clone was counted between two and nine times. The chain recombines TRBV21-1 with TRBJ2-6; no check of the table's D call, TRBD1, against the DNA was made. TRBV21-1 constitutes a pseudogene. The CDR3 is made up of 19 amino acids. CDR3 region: CASSKPSQRGQRGANVLTF. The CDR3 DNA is TGTGCCAGCAGCAAACCCTCGCAGAGGGGGCAGAGAGGGGCCAACGTCCTGACTTTC.

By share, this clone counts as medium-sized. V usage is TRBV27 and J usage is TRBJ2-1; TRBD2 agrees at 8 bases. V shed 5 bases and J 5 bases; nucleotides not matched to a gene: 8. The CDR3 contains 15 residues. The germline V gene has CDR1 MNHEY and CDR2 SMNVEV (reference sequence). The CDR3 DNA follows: TGTGCCAGCAGTGTTTCAGGGACTAGTGACAATGAGCAGTTCTTC. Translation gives CASSVSGTSDNEQFF.

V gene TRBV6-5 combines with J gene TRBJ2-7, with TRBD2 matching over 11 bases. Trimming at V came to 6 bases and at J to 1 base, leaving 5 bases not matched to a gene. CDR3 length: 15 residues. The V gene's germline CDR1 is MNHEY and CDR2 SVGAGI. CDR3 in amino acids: CASSVVAGGSYEQYF. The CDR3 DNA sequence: TGTGCCAGCAGCGTGGTAGCGGGAGGGTCCTACGAGCAGTACTTC.

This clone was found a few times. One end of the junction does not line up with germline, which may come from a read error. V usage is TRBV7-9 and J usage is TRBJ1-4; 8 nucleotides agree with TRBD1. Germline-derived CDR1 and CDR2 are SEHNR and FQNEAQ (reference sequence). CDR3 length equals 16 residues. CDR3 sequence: CASSQATQGAKEKLFF. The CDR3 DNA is TGTGCCAGCAGCCAAGCAACCCAGGGGGCTAAGGAAAAACTGTTTTTT.

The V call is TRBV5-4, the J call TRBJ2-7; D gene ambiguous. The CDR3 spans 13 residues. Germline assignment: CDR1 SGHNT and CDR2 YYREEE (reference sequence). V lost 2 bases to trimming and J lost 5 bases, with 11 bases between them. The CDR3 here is CASSFMQDHEQYF. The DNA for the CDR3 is TGTGCCAGCAGCTTTATGCAGGATCACGAGCAGTACTTC.

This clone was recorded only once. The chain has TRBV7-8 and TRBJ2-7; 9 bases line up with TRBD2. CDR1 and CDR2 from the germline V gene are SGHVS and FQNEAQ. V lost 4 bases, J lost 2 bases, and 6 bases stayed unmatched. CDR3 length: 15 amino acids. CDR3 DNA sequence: TGTGCCAGCAGCTATAGCGGGAGTAGTCCCTACGAGCAGTACTTC. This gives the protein CASSYSGSSPYEQYF. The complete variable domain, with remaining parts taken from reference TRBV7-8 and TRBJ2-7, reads GAGVSQSPRYKVAKRGQDVALRCDPISGHVSLFWYQQALGQGPEFLTYFQNEAQLDKSGLPSDRFFAERPEGSVSTLKIQRTQQEDSAVYLCASSYSGSSPYEQYFGPGTRLTVT.

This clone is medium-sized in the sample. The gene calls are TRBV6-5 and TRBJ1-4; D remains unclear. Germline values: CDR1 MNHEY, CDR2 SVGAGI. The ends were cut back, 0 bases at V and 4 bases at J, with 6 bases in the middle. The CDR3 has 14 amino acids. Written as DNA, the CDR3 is TGTGCCAGCAGTTACTCCCAGGTTAATGAAAAACTGTTTTTT. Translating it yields CASSYSQVNEKLFF.

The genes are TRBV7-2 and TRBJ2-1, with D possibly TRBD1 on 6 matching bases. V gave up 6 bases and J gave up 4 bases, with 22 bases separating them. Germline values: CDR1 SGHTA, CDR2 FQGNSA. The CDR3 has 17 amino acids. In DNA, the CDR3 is TGTGCCAGCAGTCACCTCACCCCCGGGACAACATACAATGAGCAGTTCTTC. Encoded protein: CASSHLTPGTTYNEQFF.

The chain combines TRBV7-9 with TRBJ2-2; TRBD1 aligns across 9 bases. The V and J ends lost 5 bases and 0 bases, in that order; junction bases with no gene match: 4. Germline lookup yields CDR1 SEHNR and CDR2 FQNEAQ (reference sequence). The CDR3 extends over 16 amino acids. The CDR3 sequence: CASSPTGGPNTGELFF. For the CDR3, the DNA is TGTGCCAGCAGCCCGACAGGGGGTCCGAACACCGGGGAGCTGTTTTTT.

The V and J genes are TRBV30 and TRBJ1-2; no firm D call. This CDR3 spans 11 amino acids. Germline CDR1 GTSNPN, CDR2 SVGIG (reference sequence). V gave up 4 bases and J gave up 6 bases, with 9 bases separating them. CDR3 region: CAWNDIDGYTF. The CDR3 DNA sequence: TGTGCCTGGAACGACATAGATGGCTACACCTTC.

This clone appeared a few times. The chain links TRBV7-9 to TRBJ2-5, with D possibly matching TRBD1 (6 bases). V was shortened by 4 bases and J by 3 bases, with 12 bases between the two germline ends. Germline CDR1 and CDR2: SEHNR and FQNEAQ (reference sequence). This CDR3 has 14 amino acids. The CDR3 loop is CASSSGTYKETQYF. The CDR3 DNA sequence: TGTGCCAGCAGCTCCGGGACATATAAAGAGACCCAGTACTTC.